The 9 T cell receptor beta chains below were found in one sample sequenced in a study of OX40 agonist ivuxolimab in advanced cancers. The library was produced with the immunoSEQ multiplex PCR assay. The source is immuneACCESS, and TCRdb retained only in-frame sequences with V and J called. Part of the clones is not carried over; for the studies checked, unresolved V genes explain less than half of this, and the remainder is unexplained. The sample yields about 50,000 clones; around 90% were counted once. Of the sample, 5% to 7% falls within the top ten clones. The sample in question was CD4+ or CD8+ T cells sorted from blood, obtained in a trial of the OX40 agonist ivuxolimab. These TCRs come from an adult with an advanced solid tumor such as melanoma, head and neck, liver or kidney cancer.

This clone has a handful of counts. The rearrangement joins TRBV6-1 to TRBJ1-1; D is perhaps TRBD1 (5 bases). This CDR3 has 14 residues. Trimming shortened V by 3 bases and J by 1 base, and 9 bases separated the two germline ends. From germline, CDR1 is MNHNS and CDR2 SASEGT. CDR3 sequence reads: CASSEGQGNTEAFF. CDR3 DNA: TGTGCCAGCAGTGAGGGGCAGGGGAACACTGAAGCTTTCTTT.

The CDR3 DNA sequence: TGTGCCAGCAGTTTCGGAGGGATCGATCAGCCCCAGCATTTT. Translation: CASSFGGIDQPQHF. The chain is built from TRBV27 and TRBJ1-5; D ambiguous. V was cut by 3 bases and J by 5 bases, with 11 bases left in between. There are 14 residues in the CDR3. CDR1 and CDR2 from the germline V gene are MNHEY and SMNVEV (reference sequence).

The genes are TRBV9 and TRBJ2-2; the match to TRBD2 covers 7 bases. Germline V gene data show CDR1 as SGDLS and CDR2 as YYNGEE. V was clipped by 3 bases and J by 4 bases; unmatched bases: 3. The CDR3 spans 14 residues. The DNA for the CDR3 is TGTGCCAGCAGCGAATGGGGGGGCACCGGGGAGCTGTTTTTT. This translates into CASSEWGGTGELFF.

This clone was seen a handful of times. The V call is TRBV30, the J call TRBJ1-1; D is possibly TRBD1 (6 bases). The CDR3 is made up of 14 amino acids. Between the trimmed V and J ends, which lost 0 bases and 2 bases, there was a span of 10 bases. Germline V gene sequence: CDR1 GTSNPN, CDR2 SVGIG (reference sequence). The DNA for the CDR3 is TGTGCCTGGAGTGTTTTACAGGGAAACACTGAAGCTTTCTTT. Residues: CAWSVLQGNTEAFF.

J is TRBJ1-2 and V is TRBV19; the match to TRBD1 covers 7 bases. CDR3 length: 15 residues. Losses at the gene ends were 7 bases for V and 8 bases for J; bases not matched to a gene: 16. From germline, CDR1 is LNHDA and CDR2 SQIVND (reference sequence). CDR3 amino acids: CASTGTVLTHRGYTF. The CDR3 bases are TGTGCCAGTACTGGGACAGTGCTTACTCATCGGGGCTACACCTTC.

The rearrangement links TRBV6-1 to TRBJ1-1, with D hard to call. Trimming removed 2 bases from V and 6 bases from J, with 4 bases in between. The CDR3 has 11 amino acids. Germline CDR1 MNHNS, CDR2 SASEGT. DNA of the CDR3: TGTGCCAGCAGTGAATTGGCTGAAGCTTTCTTT. Translated, it gives CASSELAEAFF.

This sequence joins TRBV5-4 and TRBJ1-1, with a weak D call TRBD1 (6 bases). Germline V gene lookup returns CDR1 SGHNT and CDR2 YYREEE (reference sequence). V was cut by 0 bases and J by 6 bases, with 15 bases left in between. The CDR3 length is 15 residues. CDR3 sequence: CASSLEYPGEPEAFF. The DNA for the CDR3 is TGTGCCAGCAGCTTGGAATATCCAGGGGAGCCTGAAGCTTTCTTT.

This chain uses TRBV6-5 with TRBJ1-3; maybe TRBD1 (5 bases). The CDR3 has 14 residues. Germline V gene sequence: CDR1 MNHEY, CDR2 SVGAGI. Trimming shortened V by 7 bases and J by 3 bases, and 13 bases separated the two germline ends. The CDR3 region is CASTDSASGNTIYF. Here the CDR3 DNA reads TGTGCCAGCACCGACAGTGCGAGTGGAAACACCATATATTTT.

This chain joins TRBV27 and TRBJ2-7, with a possible D match to TRBD1 (6 bases). Trimming pared 5 bases from V and 5 bases from J, leaving 16 bases between. This CDR3 has 14 residues. CDR1 is MNHEY and CDR2 is SMNVEV in the germline V gene (reference sequence). In DNA form, the CDR3 reads TGTGCCAGCAGTCCGGACAGCCCAGGGAACGAGCAGTACTTC. Amino acid sequence: CASSPDSPGNEQYF.